This TCR beta chain came from a study of cytomegalovirus exposure and HLA in healthy donors. The data were produced by immunoSEQ multiplex PCR, yet TCRdb's version contains in-frame clones alone and is incomplete. Here the sample spans fewer than 200,000 clones, roughly nine tenths being singletons. The CDR3 runs to 13 residues. Germline V gene lookup returns CDR1 MNHEY and CDR2 SMNVEV (reference sequence). Trimming shortened V by 5 bases and J by 0 bases, and 7 bases separated the two germline ends. This clonotype was obtained from a young man in good health and CMV-seropositive. The genes are TRBV27 and TRBJ1-1, with D unclear. Specimen: PBMCs. The CDR3 region has the DNA TGTGCCAGCAGTCTAGGGATGAACACTGAAGCTTTCTTT. Its protein product is CASSLGMNTEAFF.